At least ten counts were recorded for the clone carrying this T cell receptor (beta chain). What it binds is not known. The entry originates in a study of CD8+CD57+ T cells in acquired aplastic anemia. Study background: DNA recovered from sorted CD4+ and CD8+ cells had a mean of about 3.5 ug.

J lost 6 bases, V lost 6 bases, and 5 bases had no gene match. Germline CDR1 and CDR2: LGHDT and YNNKEL (reference sequence). The CDR3 length is 13 residues. Flow cytometry had shown expanded CD8+CD57+ cells in the patients chosen for sequencing. In all patients, the disease was severe acquired aplastic anemia. Overall study results and limits: Patients shared some 30 CD8+ CDR3 sequences with controls.

Genomic DNA constituted the template upon which TCR beta VDJ and CDR3 profiling was performed. TCRdb reprocessed the reads via MiXCR and lists one record per CDR3 protein. The sample includes about 200,000 distinct CDR3 sequences, almost 50% of them seen just once. Source material: sorted CD4+, CD8+, or CD8+CD57+ T cells (not recorded which) from PBMCs. The TCR was taken from a human donor with aplastic anemia. The rearrangement links TRBV3-1 to TRBJ1-2, with 9 bases that match TRBD1. The CDR3 DNA follows: TGTGCCAGCAGACATGGACAGGGGCATGGCTACACCTTC. This codes for CASRHGQGHGYTF.